This is a list of T cell receptor beta chains from one sample in a study of blood T cell repertoires in COVID-19. The table came from immunoSEQ multiplex PCR; TCRdb's copy has only in-frame clones and leaves some out. The sample yields 53,000 or so clones, 86% seen once. Sequences were obtained from peripheral blood. The source of these receptors is a man older than 75 with acute or convalescent COVID-19. Each CDR3 is given with its conserved first and last residue. D genes are given only for firm matches.

cdr3_aa	cdr3_nt	j_call	d_call	v_call
CASSLKPTGTEAFF	TGTGCCAGCAGCTTAAAACCCACCGGCACTGAAGCTTTCTTT	TRBJ1-1	-	TRBV7-3
CASSPPRGTSTDTQYF	TGTGCCAGCTCACCACCGCGGGGCACTAGCACAGATACGCAGTATTTT	TRBJ2-3	-	TRBV18
CASSFTTASGKLFF	TGTGCCAGCAGTTTCACGACAGCCTCGGGAAAACTGTTTTTT	TRBJ1-4	-	TRBV6-5
CASSLGGQPLYGYTF	TGTGCCAGCAGCTTGGGGGGACAGCCATTATATGGCTACACCTTC	TRBJ1-2	TRBD1	TRBV5-8
CASSLRGQGQTQYF	TGTGCCAGCAGTTTGCGGGGACAGGGGCAGACCCAGTACTTC	TRBJ2-5	TRBD1	TRBV27
CASSISSVNEKLFF	TGTGCCAGTAGTATCTCTTCGGTTAATGAAAAACTGTTTTTT	TRBJ1-4	-	TRBV19
CASSPGRRGYGYTF	TGTGCCAGCAGTCCGGGGAGGCGCGGCTATGGCTACACCTTC	TRBJ1-2	-	TRBV25-1
CAWRGRDSPYEQYF	TGTGCCTGGAGGGGCCGGGACAGCCCCTACGAGCAGTACTTC	TRBJ2-7	TRBD1	TRBV30
CASRIQGNQPQHF	TGTGCCAGCAGAATACAGGGAAATCAGCCCCAGCATTTT	TRBJ1-5	-	TRBV6-5
CASSLERNYGYTF	TGCGCCAGCAGCTTGGAACGGAACTATGGCTACACCTTC	TRBJ1-2	-	TRBV5-1
CASSEARGAGWETQYF	TGTGCCAGCAGTGAAGCAAGGGGAGCGGGGTGGGAGACCCAGTACTTC	TRBJ2-5	TRBD2	TRBV2